The sequence of this T cell receptor (beta chain) was determined in a study of OX40 agonist ivuxolimab in advanced cancers. Across the study: Patients were treated with ivuxolimab, an agonistic anti-OX40 (CD134) antibody. Two patients with cutaneous melanoma and one with hepatocellular carcinoma, three in total, showed partial responses. Earlier anti-PD-1, anti-PD-L1 or anti-CTLA-4 therapy was permitted; roughly 37% had received some.

This clone was counted between two and nine times. The antigen is unknown. Study observations and caveats: Average numbers of expanded clones were greater in CD8+ T cells than in CD4+.

The data were produced by immunoSEQ multiplex PCR, yet TCRdb's version contains in-frame clones alone and is incomplete. The sample carries about 96,000 clones, roughly 88% recorded once. CDR1 and CDR2 (germline): SEHNR, FQNEAQ (reference sequence). V was clipped by 2 bases and J by 2 bases, with 6 bases between them. The CDR3 has 13 amino acids. V usage is TRBV7-9 and J usage is TRBJ1-1; D call uncertain. This specimen consisted of CD4+ or CD8+ T cells sorted from blood, obtained in a trial of the OX40 agonist ivuxolimab. This TCR derives from an adult with an advanced solid tumor such as melanoma, head and neck, liver or kidney cancer. CDR3 coding DNA: TGTGCCAGCAGCTTACAAGGAAACACTGAAGCTTTCTTT. The encoded protein is CASSLQGNTEAFF.